This TCR beta chain was documented in a study of shared clonotypes between healthy human individuals. Study at large: A donor's plate count was three for CD4 naive and three for CD4 memory; CD8 naive had two and CD8 memory one.

The CDR3 sequence is 16 residues long. From germline, CDR1 is SGHNT and CDR2 YYREEE (reference sequence). The V and J ends lost 0 bases and 4 bases, in that order; junction bases with no gene match: 6. Assay runs were performed at deep level. Sequencing used immunoSEQ multiplex PCR; TCRdb keeps in-frame clones, though not all of them. The sample shows 2,500,000 or so clones, under 95% of them seen only once. V usage is TRBV5-4 and J usage is TRBJ2-3, with 9 bases identical to TRBD2. The sequence derives from a man aged 18 to 30 in good health. Some clones in this sample may be carry-over from other donors' samples. Sequencing was performed on naive CD4+ T cells from PBMCs. Subset specified: CD45RA+ positively selected. The CDR3 here is CASSLEPGLAPDTQYF. CDR3 sequence (DNA): TGTGCCAGCAGCTTGGAACCGGGACTAGCACCAGATACGCAGTATTTT.